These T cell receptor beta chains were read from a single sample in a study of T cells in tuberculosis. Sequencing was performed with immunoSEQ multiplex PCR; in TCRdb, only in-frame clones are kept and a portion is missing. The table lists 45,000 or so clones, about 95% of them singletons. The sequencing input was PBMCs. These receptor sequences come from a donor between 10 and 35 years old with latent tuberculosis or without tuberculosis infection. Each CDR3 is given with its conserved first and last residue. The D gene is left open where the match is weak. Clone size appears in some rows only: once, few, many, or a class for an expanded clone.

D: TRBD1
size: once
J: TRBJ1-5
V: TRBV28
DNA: TGTGCCAGCAGTTTAGTGGGACAGAGATTTAATCAGCCCCAGCATTTT
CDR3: CASSLVGQRFNQPQHF

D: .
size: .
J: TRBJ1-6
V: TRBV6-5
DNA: TGTGCCAGCAGTTACATCGGACAGAATAATTCACCCCTCCACTTT
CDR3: CASSYIGQNNSPLHF

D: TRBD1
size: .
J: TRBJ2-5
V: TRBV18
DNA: TGTGCCAGCTCACGAACATTTGACAGGGGTGAGGAGACCCAGTACTTC
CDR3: CASSRTFDRGEETQYF

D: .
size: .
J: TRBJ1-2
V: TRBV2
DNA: TGTGCCAGCAGTCGGGGGGTGGGCTATGGCTACACCTTC
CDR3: CASSRGVGYGYTF

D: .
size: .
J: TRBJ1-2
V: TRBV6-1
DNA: TGTGCCAGCAGTGAGGCACGCCGCGGCTACACCTTC
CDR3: CASSEARRGYTF

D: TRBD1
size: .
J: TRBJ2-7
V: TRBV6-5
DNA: TGTGCCAGCAGTTGGACGGGACAGGAGGTCTCCGAGCAGTACTTC
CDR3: CASSWTGQEVSEQYF

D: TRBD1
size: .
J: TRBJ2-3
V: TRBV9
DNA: TGTGCCAGCAGCCTAAGGACAGGGGGCACAGATACGCAGTATTTT
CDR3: CASSLRTGGTDTQYF

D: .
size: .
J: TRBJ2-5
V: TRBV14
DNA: TGTGCCAGCAGCCAAGGGGACATACGAGGGGTAGAGACCCAGTACTTC
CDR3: CASSQGDIRGVETQYF

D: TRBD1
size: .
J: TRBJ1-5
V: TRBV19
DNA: TGTGCCAGTAAGGTGAACAGGGGGCACGTGTTTCAGCCCCAGCATTTT
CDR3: CASKVNRGHVFQPQHF

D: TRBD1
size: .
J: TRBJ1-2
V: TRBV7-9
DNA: TGTGCCAGCAGCTTCCCCCCGGGACAGGGAGTGGACTATGGCTACACCTTC
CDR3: CASSFPPGQGVDYGYTF

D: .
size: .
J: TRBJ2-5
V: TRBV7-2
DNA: TGTGCCAGCAGCGCCGGGACAAACCAAGAGACCCAGTACTTC
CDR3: CASSAGTNQETQYF

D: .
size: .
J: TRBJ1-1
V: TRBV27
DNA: TGTGCCAGCAGTGCCCAGGGTGTCGCTGAAGCTTTCTTT
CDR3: CASSAQGVAEAFF

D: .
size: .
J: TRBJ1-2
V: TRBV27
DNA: TGTGCCAGCAGTTTACGAGAAAACTATGGCTACACCTTC
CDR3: CASSLRENYGYTF

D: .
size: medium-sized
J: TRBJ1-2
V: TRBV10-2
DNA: TGCGCCAGCACAACAGGCTCCGGCTACACCTTC
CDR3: CASTTGSGYTF

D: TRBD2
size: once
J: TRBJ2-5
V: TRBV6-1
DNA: TGTGCCAGCAGTGACCCCGGCGGGGGAGCGGAGGGCTTGGAGACCCAGTACTTC
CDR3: CASSDPGGGAEGLETQYF

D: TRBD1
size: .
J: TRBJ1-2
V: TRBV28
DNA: TGTGCCAGCAGTTTATCACGGACAGGATTCTATGGCTACACCTTC
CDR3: CASSLSRTGFYGYTF

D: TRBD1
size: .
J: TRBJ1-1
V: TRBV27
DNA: TGTGCCAGCAGTTTTCCTACGGACAGGATGAACACTGAAGCTTTCTTT
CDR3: CASSFPTDRMNTEAFF

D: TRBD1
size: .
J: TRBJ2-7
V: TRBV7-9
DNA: TGTGCCAGCAGCGGCACCGGGACAGGGCGCTCCGAGCAGTACTTC
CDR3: CASSGTGTGRSEQYF

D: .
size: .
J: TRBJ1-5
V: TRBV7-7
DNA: TGTGCTAGCAGCCCAACAGCTAGCAATCAGCCCCAGCATTTT
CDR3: CASSPTASNQPQHF

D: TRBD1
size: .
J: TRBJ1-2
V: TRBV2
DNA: TGTGCCAGCAGTGAAAGGACAGGGAAAACCTATGGCTACACCTTC
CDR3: CASSERTGKTYGYTF

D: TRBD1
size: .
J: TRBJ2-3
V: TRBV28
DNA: TGTGCCAGCCGGGCAGGGGGCGCTGGGAGCACAGATACGCAGTATTTT
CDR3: CASRAGGAGSTDTQYF

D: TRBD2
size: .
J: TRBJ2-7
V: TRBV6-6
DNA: TGTGCCAGCATTTCCGGGACTAGCGGCCCCTACGAGCAGTACTTC
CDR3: CASISGTSGPYEQYF

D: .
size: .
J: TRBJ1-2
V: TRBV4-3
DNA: TGCGCCAGCAGCCAAGGCGGGGCTCCTAACTATGGCTACACCTTC
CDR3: CASSQGGAPNYGYTF

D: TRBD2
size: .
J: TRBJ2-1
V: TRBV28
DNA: TGTGCCAGCAGTTTATACCCGGGGGGGCCTGACAATGAGCAGTTCTTC
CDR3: CASSLYPGGPDNEQFF

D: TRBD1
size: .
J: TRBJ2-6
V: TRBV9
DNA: TGTGCCAGCAGCGTAGGACAGGGGACCTCTGGGGCCAACGTCCTGACTTTC
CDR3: CASSVGQGTSGANVLTF

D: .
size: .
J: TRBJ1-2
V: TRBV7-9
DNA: TGTGCCAGCAGCTGGACTCGAAACAGGGAGCTGGGCACCTTC
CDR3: CASSWTRNRELGTF

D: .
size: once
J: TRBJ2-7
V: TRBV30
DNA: TGTGCCGGACAGGAGGGCTCCTACGAGCAGTACTTC
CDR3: CAGQEGSYEQYF

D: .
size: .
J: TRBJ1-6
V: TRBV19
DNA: TGTGCCAGTAACCGGGTGACGGGTTCACCCCTCCACTTT
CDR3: CASNRVTGSPLHF

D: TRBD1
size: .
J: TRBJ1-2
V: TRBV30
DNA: TGTGCCTGGAGGGGGGACCCGGGACAGTTGGACTATGGCTACACCTTC
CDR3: CAWRGDPGQLDYGYTF

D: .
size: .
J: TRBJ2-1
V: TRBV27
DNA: TGTGCCAGCAGGACCATAGCAAGGGAGCAGTTCTTC
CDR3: CASRTIAREQFF

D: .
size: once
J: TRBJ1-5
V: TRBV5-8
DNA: TGTGCCAGCAGCTTGGGACAGATGGACAATCAGCCCCAGCATTTT
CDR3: CASSLGQMDNQPQHF

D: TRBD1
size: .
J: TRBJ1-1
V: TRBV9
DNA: TGTGCCAGCAGCGCTACGATTGACAGGGAGAACACTGAAGCTTTCTTT
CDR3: CASSATIDRENTEAFF

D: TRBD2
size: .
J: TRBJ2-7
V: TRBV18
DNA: TGTGCCAGCTCGCCCACAACACCGGGACTAGCCGCCTACGAGCAGTACTTC
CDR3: CASSPTTPGLAAYEQYF

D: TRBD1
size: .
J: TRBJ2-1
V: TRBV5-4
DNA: TGTGCCAGCAGCCCCGGGACAGGGGTGTCCTACAATGAGCAGTTCTTC
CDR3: CASSPGTGVSYNEQFF

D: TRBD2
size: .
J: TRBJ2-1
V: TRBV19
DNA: TGTGCCAGTAGTACCCGGACTAGCGGGGGTGTGGATGAGCAGTTCTTC
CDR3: CASSTRTSGGVDEQFF

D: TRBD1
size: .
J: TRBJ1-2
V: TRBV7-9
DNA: TGTGCCAGCAGCTTGGAGGACAGGGGCCACTATGGCTACACCTTC
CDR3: CASSLEDRGHYGYTF

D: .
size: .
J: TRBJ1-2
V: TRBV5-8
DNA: TGTGCCAGCAGCCCTCGAGAGGGATACGGCTACACCTTC
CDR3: CASSPREGYGYTF

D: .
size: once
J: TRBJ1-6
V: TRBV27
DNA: TGTGCCAGCACCACCAGGGTTTGGTCCTATAATTCACCCCTCCACTTT
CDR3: CASTTRVWSYNSPLHF

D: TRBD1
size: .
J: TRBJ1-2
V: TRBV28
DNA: TGTGCCAGCAGTTCCAGGGGGTTCTATGGCTACACCTTC
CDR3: CASSSRGFYGYTF

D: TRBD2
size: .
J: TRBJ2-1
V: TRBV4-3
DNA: TGCGCCAGCAGCCACTCAGCGGGGGGTACCTACAATGAGCAGTTCTTC
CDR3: CASSHSAGGTYNEQFF

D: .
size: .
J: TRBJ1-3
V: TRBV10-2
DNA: TGCGCCAGCAGTGAGTCCTTAGGAGCAGTTGGAAACACCATATATTTT
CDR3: CASSESLGAVGNTIYF

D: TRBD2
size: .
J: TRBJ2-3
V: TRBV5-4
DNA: TGTGCCAGCAGCCTCGGGACTAGCGGCACAGATACGCAGTATTTT
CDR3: CASSLGTSGTDTQYF

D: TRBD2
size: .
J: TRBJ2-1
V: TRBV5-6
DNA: TGTGCCAGCAGCTTGGTGGGACTACCATACAATGAGCAGTTCTTC
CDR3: CASSLVGLPYNEQFF

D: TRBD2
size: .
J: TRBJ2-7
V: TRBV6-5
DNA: TGTGCCAGCAGCTCGACTAGCGGTTCATACGAGCAGTACTTC
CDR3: CASSSTSGSYEQYF

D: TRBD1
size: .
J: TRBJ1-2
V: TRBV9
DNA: TGTGCCAGCAGCCCCATGGGGGCAGGGGGCGGCTACACCTTC
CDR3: CASSPMGAGGGYTF

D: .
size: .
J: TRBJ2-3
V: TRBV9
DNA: TGTGCCAGCAGCCTTGGCCCCATAACGAGCACAGATACGCAGTATTTT
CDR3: CASSLGPITSTDTQYF

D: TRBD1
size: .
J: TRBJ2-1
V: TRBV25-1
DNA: TGTGCCAGCGAAGGCACAGGGGGCGCGAGGTACAATGAGCAGTTCTTC
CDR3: CASEGTGGARYNEQFF

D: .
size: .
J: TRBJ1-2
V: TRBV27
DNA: TGTGCCAGCAGGCGAGGGGGAAGTTATGGCTACACCTTC
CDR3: CASRRGGSYGYTF

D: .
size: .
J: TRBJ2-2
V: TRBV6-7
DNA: TGTGCCAGCAGTTACTTTTCGGAGGGCCTCAACACCGGGGAGCTGTTTTTT
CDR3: CASSYFSEGLNTGELFF

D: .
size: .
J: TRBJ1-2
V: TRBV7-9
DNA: TGTGCCAGCAGCCGCTGGGGCAGTTCTAACTATGGCTACACCTTC
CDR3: CASSRWGSSNYGYTF

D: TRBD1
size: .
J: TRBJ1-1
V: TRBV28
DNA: TGTGCCAGCAGTTCCTCGGACAGGGCTGGAGCTTTCTTT
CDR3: CASSSSDRAGAFF

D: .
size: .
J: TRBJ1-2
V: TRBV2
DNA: TGTGCCAGCAGTTTTGTTACAGCTAACTATGGCTACACCTTC
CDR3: CASSFVTANYGYTF

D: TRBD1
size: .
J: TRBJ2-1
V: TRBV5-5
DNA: TGTGCCAGCAGCACGGGACAGCAAAAATACAATGAGCAGTTCTTC
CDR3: CASSTGQQKYNEQFF

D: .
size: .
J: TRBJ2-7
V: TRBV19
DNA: TGTGCCAGTAGCAGAAACCCCCCCTACGAGCAGTACTTC
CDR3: CASSRNPPYEQYF

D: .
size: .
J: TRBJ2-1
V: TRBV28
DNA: TGTGCCAGCAGTCCAAGGGGGTCCTACAATGAGCAGTTCTTC
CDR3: CASSPRGSYNEQFF

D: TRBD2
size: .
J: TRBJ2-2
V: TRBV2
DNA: TGTGCCAGCACCGGGTTATTAGCGGGGCTAAACACCGGGGAGCTGTTTTTT
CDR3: CASTGLLAGLNTGELFF

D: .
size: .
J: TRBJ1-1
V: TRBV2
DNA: TGTGCCAGCAGACGCCCTCCCCGGGAGAACACTGAAGCTTTCTTT
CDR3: CASRRPPRENTEAFF

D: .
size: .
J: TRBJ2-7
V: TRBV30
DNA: TGTGCCTGGAGTGCAAAGGGTGCGGGCCCCTACGAGCAGTACTTC
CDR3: CAWSAKGAGPYEQYF

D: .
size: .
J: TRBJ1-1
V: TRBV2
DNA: TGTGCCAGTAGAAGGGGCGGCGGCACTGAAGCTTTCTTT
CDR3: CASRRGGGTEAFF

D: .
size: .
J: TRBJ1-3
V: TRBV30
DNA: TGTGCCTGGAGTTGGGGGGGAGGCTCTGGAAACACCATATATTTT
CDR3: CAWSWGGGSGNTIYF